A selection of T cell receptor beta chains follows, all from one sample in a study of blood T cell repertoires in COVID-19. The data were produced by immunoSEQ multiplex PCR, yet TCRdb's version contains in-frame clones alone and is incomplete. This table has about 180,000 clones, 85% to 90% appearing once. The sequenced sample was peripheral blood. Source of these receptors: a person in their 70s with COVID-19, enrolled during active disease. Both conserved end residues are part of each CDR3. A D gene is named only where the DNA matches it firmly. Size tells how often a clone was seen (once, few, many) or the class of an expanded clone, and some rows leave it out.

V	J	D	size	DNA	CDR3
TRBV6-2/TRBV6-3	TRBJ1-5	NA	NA	TGTGCCAGCAGCCGACAGGGCAATCAGCCCCAGCATTTT	CASSRQGNQPQHF
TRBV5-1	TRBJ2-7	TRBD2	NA	TGCGCCAGCAGCTTGGGAGGCTATAGCGGGTACGAGCAGTACTTC	CASSLGGYSGYEQYF
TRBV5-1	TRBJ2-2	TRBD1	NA	TGCGCCAGCAGCTGGGACAGAAACACCGGGGAGCTGTTTTTT	CASSWDRNTGELFF
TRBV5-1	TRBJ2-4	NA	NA	TGCGCCAGCAGCCAAGAACAGGGTCGGCAAAACATTCAGTACTTC	CASSQEQGRQNIQYF
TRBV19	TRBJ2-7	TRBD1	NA	TGTGCCAGTAGTCCAGGGGACAGGGGTTACGAGCAGTACTTC	CASSPGDRGYEQYF
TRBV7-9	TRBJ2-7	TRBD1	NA	TGTGCCAGCAGCCTAGAGACAGGGATCTTTTACGAGCAGTACTTC	CASSLETGIFYEQYF
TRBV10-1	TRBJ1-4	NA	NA	TGCGCCAGCAGTGAGAGGATGGGCAGACCTAATGAAAAACTGTTTTTT	CASSERMGRPNEKLFF
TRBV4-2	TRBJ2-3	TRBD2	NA	TGTGCCAGCAACGGACTAGCGGGGATTAGCACAGATACGCAGTATTTT	CASNGLAGISTDTQYF
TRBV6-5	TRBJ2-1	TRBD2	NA	TGTGCCAGCGGCACCGGGGGGGAAATGGCCTCTGAGCAGTTCTTC	CASGTGGEMASEQFF
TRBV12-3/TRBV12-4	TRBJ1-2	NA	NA	TGTGCCAGCAGTTTAGGGAGGGGCTATGGCTACACCTTC	CASSLGRGYGYTF
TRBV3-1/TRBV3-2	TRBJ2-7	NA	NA	TGTGCCAGCAGCCACTCCTCCGGCGAGCAGTACTTC	CASSHSSGEQYF
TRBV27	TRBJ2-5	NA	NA	TGTGCCAGCAGTCCCTTGTCCGGCGGAGTAGAAGAGACCCAGTACTTC	CASSPLSGGVEETQYF
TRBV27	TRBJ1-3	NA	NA	TGTGCCAGCAGTTTATCAGGGGGTCGGTCTGGAAACACCATATATTTT	CASSLSGGRSGNTIYF
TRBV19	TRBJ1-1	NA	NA	TGTGCCAGTAGTATACTCGGTTGGCGGGCCTCAAGGGAGAACACTGAAGCTTTCTTT	CASSILGWRASRENTEAFF
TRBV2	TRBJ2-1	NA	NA	TGTGCCAGCAGTGAAAGTGGACTATTTTACAATGAGCAGTTCTTC	CASSESGLFYNEQFF
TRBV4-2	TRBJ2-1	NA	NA	TGTGCCAGCAGCCAAGATGCCCTGCCAGAATACAATGAGCAGTTCTTC	CASSQDALPEYNEQFF
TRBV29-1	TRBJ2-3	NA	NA	TGCAGCGTACATGGATTACAGGCAGATACGCAGTATTTT	CSVHGLQADTQYF
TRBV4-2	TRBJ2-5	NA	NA	TGTGCCAGCAGCCAAGAAGAGGGGACCCAGTACTTC	CASSQEEGTQYF
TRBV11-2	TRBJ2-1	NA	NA	TGTGCCAGCAGCTTGGAAGGGGGTGATCTCAATGAGCAGTTCTTC	CASSLEGGDLNEQFF
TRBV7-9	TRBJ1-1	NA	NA	TGTGCCAGCAGCCCCTCCTTCGGGGGATCGAACACTGAAGCTTTCTTT	CASSPSFGGSNTEAFF
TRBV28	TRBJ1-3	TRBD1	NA	TGTGCCAGCAGTTTTATTTTAGGACAGGGATACTCTGGAAACACCATATATTTT	CASSFILGQGYSGNTIYF
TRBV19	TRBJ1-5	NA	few	TGTGCCAGTAGTCTCGGGTCAGAAATAAATCAGCCCCAGCATTTT	CASSLGSEINQPQHF
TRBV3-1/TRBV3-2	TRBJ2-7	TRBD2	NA	TGTGCCAGCAGCCCAGACTTTGCGGGAGGACCCTACGAGCAGTACTTC	CASSPDFAGGPYEQYF
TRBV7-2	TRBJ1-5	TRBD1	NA	TGTGCCAGCAGCTCCTTCGGGACAGCGAATCAGCCCCAGCATTTT	CASSSFGTANQPQHF
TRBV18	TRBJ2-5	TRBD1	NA	TGTGCCAGCTCACACGGACAGGGGCAAGAGACCCAGTACTTC	CASSHGQGQETQYF
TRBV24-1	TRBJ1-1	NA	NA	TGTGCCACCAGGCCTTCTGGGAGGTGGACTGAAGCTTTCTTT	CATRPSGRWTEAFF
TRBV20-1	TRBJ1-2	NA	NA	TGCAGTGCTAGTGCAGGGAATGGCTACACCTTC	CSASAGNGYTF
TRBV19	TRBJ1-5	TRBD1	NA	TGTGCCAGTAGCAAGAATAGTCCCCTCGGGACAGGCAATCAGCCCCAGCATTTT	CASSKNSPLGTGNQPQHF
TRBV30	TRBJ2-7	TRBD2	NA	TGTGCCGGAGGACTAGCGGACTACGAGCAGTACTTC	CAGGLADYEQYF
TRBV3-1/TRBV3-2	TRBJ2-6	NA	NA	TGTGCCAGCTCCTCCTTGACTAGTCCTATACGCTCTGGGGCCAACGTCCTGACTTTC	CASSSLTSPIRSGANVLTF
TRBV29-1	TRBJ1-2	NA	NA	TGCAGCGTTGCCAGGGGATCCTATGGCTACACCTTC	CSVARGSYGYTF
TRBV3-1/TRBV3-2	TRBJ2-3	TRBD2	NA	TGTGCCAGCAGCCCGGGGGGGGTCGCAGATACGCAGTATTTT	CASSPGGVADTQYF
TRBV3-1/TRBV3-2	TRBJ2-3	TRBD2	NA	TGTGCCAGCAGCTACACCCAAGCGGGGTTTACCACAGATACGCAGTATTTT	CASSYTQAGFTTDTQYF
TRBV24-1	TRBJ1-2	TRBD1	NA	TGTGCCACCAGTGATTCCACAGGGGGCGCCTATGGCTACACCTTC	CATSDSTGGAYGYTF
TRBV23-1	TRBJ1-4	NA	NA	TGCGCCAGCAGTCAATCTTTAGGGGGTGAAAAACTGTTTTTT	CASSQSLGGEKLFF
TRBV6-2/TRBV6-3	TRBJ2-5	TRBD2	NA	TGTGCCAGCAGTTACGGATTCATAGCGGGGGAAGAGACCCAGTACTTC	CASSYGFIAGEETQYF
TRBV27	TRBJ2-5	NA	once	TGTGCCAGCAGAAGAGGAAAAGAGACCCAGTACTTC	CASRRGKETQYF
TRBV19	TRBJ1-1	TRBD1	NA	TGTGCCAGTAGTATGAATATTGGGACAGATGAAGCTTTCTTT	CASSMNIGTDEAFF
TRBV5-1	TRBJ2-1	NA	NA	TGCGCCAGCAGTTCAGGTCCGTATGAGCAGTTCTTC	CASSSGPYEQFF
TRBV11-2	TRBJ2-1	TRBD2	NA	TGTGCCAGCAGCCCGGGACGGGGGAGGGAGCCCTACAATGAGCAGTTCTTC	CASSPGRGREPYNEQFF
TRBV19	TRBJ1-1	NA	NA	TGTGCCAGTAGAACCGAAGGGGACACTGAAGCTTTCTTT	CASRTEGDTEAFF
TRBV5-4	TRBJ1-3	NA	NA	TGTGCCAGCAGCCTCCAGGGTACAGGAAACACCATATATTTT	CASSLQGTGNTIYF
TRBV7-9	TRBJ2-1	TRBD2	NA	TGTGCCAGCAGCCGAGCGGGGTCCCCCTACAATGAGCAGTTCTTC	CASSRAGSPYNEQFF
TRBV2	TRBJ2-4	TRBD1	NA	TGTGCCAGCAGCGGGACAGAGCTCAAAAACATTCAGTACTTC	CASSGTELKNIQYF
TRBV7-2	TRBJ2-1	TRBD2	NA	TGTGCCAGCAGCCTCCCGGGACTAGCGGGGTACAATGAGCAGTTCTTC	CASSLPGLAGYNEQFF
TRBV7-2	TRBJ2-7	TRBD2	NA	TGTGCCAGCAGCTTAGAATCGTCCAGTAGCGGGTACTCCTACGAGCAGTACTTC	CASSLESSSSGYSYEQYF
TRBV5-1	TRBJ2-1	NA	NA	TGCGCCAGCAGCTTTGCGGGTCCTGAGCAGTTCTTC	CASSFAGPEQFF
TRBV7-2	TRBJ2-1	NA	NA	TGTGCCAGCAGCTCACGGGGTGAGCAGTTCTTC	CASSSRGEQFF
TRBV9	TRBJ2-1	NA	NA	TGTGCCAGCAGCGTAGACCCCAGGGGCAGATTCAATGAGCAGTTCTTC	CASSVDPRGRFNEQFF
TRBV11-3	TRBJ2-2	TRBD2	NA	TGTGCCAGCAGCTTAGCCCTAGCGGGAGTCACCGGGGAGCTGTTTTTT	CASSLALAGVTGELFF
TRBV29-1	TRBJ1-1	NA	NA	TGCAGCGTTGAAGCACAGTTTAATGAAGCTTTCTTT	CSVEAQFNEAFF
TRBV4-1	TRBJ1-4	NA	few	TGCGCCAGCAGCCAAGGACATACCGTCGAGGAAAAACTGTTTTTT	CASSQGHTVEEKLFF
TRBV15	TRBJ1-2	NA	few	TGTGCCACCAGCAGAGACAGGGACTATGGCTACACCTTC	CATSRDRDYGYTF
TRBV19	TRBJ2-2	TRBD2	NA	TGTGCCAGTAGTATTGTTCGCGGGGGGAACACCGGGGAGCTGTTTTTT	CASSIVRGGNTGELFF